The clone carrying this T cell receptor beta chain showed up just a few times. These data belong to a study of patients and donors after allogeneic stem cell transplantation. One entry per CDR3 protein results from TCRdb running MiXCR on the RT-PCR reads. The sample holds around 170,000 distinct CDR3 sequences; nearly 25% are singletons and the top ten take around 26%. This TCR was recovered from a human donor who was either an allogeneic HSCT recipient or a stem cell or donor lymphocyte infusion donor (not recorded which). It is not recorded whose cells these are; they may come from a transplant donor. The sequenced sample consisted of blood, either unsorted or a sorted T cell fraction (not recorded which).

CDR3 amino acids: CASSYSAGEVGYTF. The CDR3 DNA follows: TGTGCCAGCAGTTACTCGGCAGGGGAGGTTGGCTACACCTTC. This chain joins TRBV6-5 and TRBJ1-2, with a possible D match to TRBD1 (6 bases). This CDR3 is 14 amino acids long. The ends were cut back, 0 bases at V and 7 bases at J, with 12 bases in the middle. CDR1 and CDR2 (germline): MNHEY, SVGAGI.